This paragraph covers one T cell receptor beta chain sequence. Enrolment of Seattle patients took place during active infection, and they were followed longitudinally. Authors' analysis steps: Estimation of nucleated cell counts relied on the amplification of reference gene primers. Measured with immunoSEQ multiplex PCR; TCRdb has only the in-frame clones, and not every one. V and J calls and clone size are given by that table; D and trimming were obtained from the DNA. The table lists roughly 230,000 clones, approximately 85% of them singletons. This sample stems from a study of blood T cell repertoires in COVID-19. Looked up from germline, CDR1 is KGHSH and CDR2 is LQKENI. This CDR3 region has 14 residues. V was pared by 1 base and J by 4 bases, with 3 bases of the junction left unmatched.

This sequence was found in a man between 45 and 60 years old with COVID-19, enrolled during active disease. The sequenced sample consisted of peripheral blood. The rearrangement uses TRBV18 and TRBJ2-5; the match to TRBD1 covers 7 bases. The CDR3: CASSPLKGAETQYF. The CDR3, as DNA: TGTGCCAGCTCACCACTCAAGGGGGCAGAGACCCAGTACTTC.